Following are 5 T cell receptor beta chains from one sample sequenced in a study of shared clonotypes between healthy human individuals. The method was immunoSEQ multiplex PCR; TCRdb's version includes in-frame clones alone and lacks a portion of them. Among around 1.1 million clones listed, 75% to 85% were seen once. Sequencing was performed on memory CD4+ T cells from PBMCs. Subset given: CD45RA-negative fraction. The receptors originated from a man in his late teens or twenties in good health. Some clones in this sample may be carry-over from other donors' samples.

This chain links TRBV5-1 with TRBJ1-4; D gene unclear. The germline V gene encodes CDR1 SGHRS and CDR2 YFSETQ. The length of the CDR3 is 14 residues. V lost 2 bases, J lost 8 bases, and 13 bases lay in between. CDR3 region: CASSLTTIGEKLFF. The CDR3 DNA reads TGCGCCAGCAGCTTAACTACAATTGGGGAAAAACTGTTTTTT.

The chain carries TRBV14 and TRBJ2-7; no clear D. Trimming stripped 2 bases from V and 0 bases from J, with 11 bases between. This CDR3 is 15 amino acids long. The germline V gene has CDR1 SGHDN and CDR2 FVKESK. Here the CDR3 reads CASSQYVLNSYEQYF. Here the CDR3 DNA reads TGTGCCAGCAGCCAATACGTACTCAACTCCTACGAGCAGTACTTC.

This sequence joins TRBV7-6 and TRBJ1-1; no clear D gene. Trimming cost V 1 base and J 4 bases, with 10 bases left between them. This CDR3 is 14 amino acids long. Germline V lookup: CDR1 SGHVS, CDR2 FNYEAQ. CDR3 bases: TGTGCCAGCAGCTTAGACCCCCGGGGCACTGAAGCTTTCTTT. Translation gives CASSLDPRGTEAFF.

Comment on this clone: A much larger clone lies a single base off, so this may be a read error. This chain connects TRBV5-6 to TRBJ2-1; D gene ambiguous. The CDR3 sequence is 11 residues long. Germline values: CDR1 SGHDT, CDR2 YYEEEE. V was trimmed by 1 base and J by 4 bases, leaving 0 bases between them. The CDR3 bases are TGTGCCAGCAGCTTGTACAATGAGCAGTTCTTC. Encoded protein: CASSLYNEQFF.

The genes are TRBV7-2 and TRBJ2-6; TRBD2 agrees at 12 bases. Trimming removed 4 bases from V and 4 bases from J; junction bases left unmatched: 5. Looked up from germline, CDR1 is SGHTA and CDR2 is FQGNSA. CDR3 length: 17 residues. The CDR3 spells CASSSTSGRSGANVLTF. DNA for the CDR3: TGTGCCAGCAGCTCTACTAGCGGGAGGTCGGGGGCCAACGTCCTGACTTTC.